These T cell receptor beta chains were read from a single sample in a study of control samples from healthy donors and cancer patients. Clones were sequenced by immunoSEQ multiplex PCR, and TCRdb holds only the in-frame ones, with some missing. The sample consists of 98,000 or so clones, around 90% of them appearing once. The sample consisted of blood. These receptors were taken from a woman aged 70-85 years in good health. The CDR3 runs from the conserved cysteine through the conserved F or W. Fields, in order: D gene, V gene, clone size, J gene, CDR3 protein, CDR3 DNA. A D gene is named only where the DNA matches it firmly. Clone sizes are given selectively: once, few, many, or a class where the clone is expanded.

D gene: NA; V gene: TRBV5-4; clone size: NA; J gene: TRBJ1-2; CDR3 protein: CASSLGQLNYGYTF; CDR3 DNA: TGTGCCAGCAGCTTAGGGCAGCTTAACTATGGCTACACCTTC
D gene: TRBD2; V gene: TRBV10-2; clone size: NA; J gene: TRBJ2-3; CDR3 protein: CASSVVAGGLDTQYF; CDR3 DNA: TGCGCCAGCAGTGTGGTAGCGGGGGGGCTTGATACGCAGTATTTT
D gene: NA; V gene: TRBV13; clone size: NA; J gene: TRBJ2-3; CDR3 protein: CASSGTSVTDTQYF; CDR3 DNA: TGTGCCAGCAGCGGGACTTCAGTCACAGATACGCAGTATTTT
D gene: NA; V gene: TRBV6-2/TRBV6-3; clone size: NA; J gene: TRBJ1-3; CDR3 protein: CASSGSVRNTIYF; CDR3 DNA: TGTGCCAGCAGCGGGAGTGTGCGAAACACCATATATTTT
D gene: NA; V gene: TRBV5-4; clone size: few; J gene: TRBJ2-7; CDR3 protein: CASSLPTDSYEQYF; CDR3 DNA: TGTGCCAGCAGCTTGCCGACAGATTCCTACGAGCAGTACTTC
D gene: NA; V gene: TRBV15; clone size: few; J gene: TRBJ2-7; CDR3 protein: CATSRGRSYEQYF; CDR3 DNA: TGTGCCACCAGCAGAGGGAGAAGCTACGAGCAGTACTTC
D gene: NA; V gene: TRBV5-5; clone size: NA; J gene: TRBJ2-1; CDR3 protein: CASSLESYNEQFF; CDR3 DNA: TGTGCCAGCAGCTTGGAGAGTTACAATGAGCAGTTCTTC
D gene: TRBD2; V gene: TRBV6-6; clone size: NA; J gene: TRBJ2-1; CDR3 protein: CASSKLAGLYNEQFF; CDR3 DNA: TGTGCCAGCAGTAAACTAGCGGGCCTTTACAATGAGCAGTTCTTC
D gene: NA; V gene: TRBV2; clone size: NA; J gene: TRBJ1-4; CDR3 protein: CASSEDGGTNEKLFF; CDR3 DNA: TGTGCCAGCAGTGAGGACGGGGGCACTAATGAAAAACTGTTTTTT
D gene: NA; V gene: TRBV3-1/TRBV3-2; clone size: NA; J gene: TRBJ2-1; CDR3 protein: CASSQFSGRAEFF; CDR3 DNA: TGTGCCAGCAGCCAATTCTCGGGTCGCGCGGAGTTCTTC
D gene: TRBD1; V gene: TRBV10-3; clone size: NA; J gene: TRBJ2-1; CDR3 protein: CAMRTGIDEQFF; CDR3 DNA: TGTGCCATGAGGACAGGGATCGATGAGCAGTTCTTC
D gene: NA; V gene: TRBV3-1/TRBV3-2; clone size: NA; J gene: TRBJ2-7; CDR3 protein: CASSQVDSSRQYF; CDR3 DNA: TGTGCCAGCAGCCAAGTAGACTCCTCGAGGCAGTACTTC
D gene: TRBD2; V gene: TRBV7-2; clone size: NA; J gene: TRBJ2-7; CDR3 protein: CASSRTSGGSYEQYF; CDR3 DNA: TGTGCCAGCAGCAGAACTAGCGGCGGCTCCTACGAGCAGTACTTC
D gene: NA; V gene: TRBV27; clone size: NA; J gene: TRBJ2-7; CDR3 protein: CASSRDPISNEQYF; CDR3 DNA: TGTGCCAGCAGCCGGGACCCCATTTCAAACGAGCAGTACTTC
D gene: NA; V gene: TRBV6-8; clone size: NA; J gene: TRBJ2-3; CDR3 protein: CASRRGTDTQYF; CDR3 DNA: TGTGCCAGCAGGCGGGGCACAGATACGCAGTATTTT
D gene: TRBD1; V gene: TRBV5-6; clone size: NA; J gene: TRBJ1-6; CDR3 protein: CASSYRGLGGSPLHF; CDR3 DNA: TGTGCCAGCAGCTACAGGGGGCTGGGAGGATCACCCCTCCACTTT
D gene: NA; V gene: TRBV6-6; clone size: NA; J gene: TRBJ1-1; CDR3 protein: CASNPLGLEGSEAFF; CDR3 DNA: TGTGCCAGCAATCCTTTAGGTCTCGAGGGGTCCGAAGCTTTCTTT
D gene: TRBD1; V gene: TRBV7-6; clone size: NA; J gene: TRBJ1-1; CDR3 protein: CASSLKMAGGGTEAFF; CDR3 DNA: TGTGCCAGCAGCTTAAAAATGGCAGGGGGAGGTACTGAAGCTTTCTTT
D gene: TRBD1; V gene: TRBV7-2; clone size: NA; J gene: TRBJ2-6; CDR3 protein: CASSLVGQGATGANVLTF; CDR3 DNA: TGTGCCAGCAGCTTAGTCGGGCAGGGGGCCACTGGGGCCAACGTCCTGACTTTC
D gene: NA; V gene: TRBV7-9; clone size: once; J gene: TRBJ2-5; CDR3 protein: CASSSQQAAGETQYF; CDR3 DNA: TGTGCCAGCAGCTCCCAACAGGCGGCGGGAGAGACCCAGTACTTC
D gene: TRBD2; V gene: TRBV3-1/TRBV3-2; clone size: NA; J gene: TRBJ2-1; CDR3 protein: CASSQDGTITTSGRVF; CDR3 DNA: TGTGCCAGCAGCCAAGATGGGACTATTACCACCTCGGGCCGGGTCTTC
D gene: NA; V gene: TRBV25-1; clone size: few; J gene: TRBJ1-2; CDR3 protein: CAGHRDINNYGYTF; CDR3 DNA: TGTGCCGGACACCGGGACATAAATAACTATGGCTACACCTTC
D gene: TRBD1; V gene: TRBV5-4; clone size: NA; J gene: TRBJ1-2; CDR3 protein: CASSLGDRESGYTF; CDR3 DNA: TGTGCCAGCAGCTTGGGGGACAGGGAATCTGGCTACACCTTC
D gene: NA; V gene: TRBV7-9; clone size: NA; J gene: TRBJ2-7; CDR3 protein: CASSSLGLSPYEQYF; CDR3 DNA: TGTGCCAGCAGCTCTTTGGGACTTTCTCCCTACGAGCAGTACTTC